This T cell receptor beta chain comes out of a study of blood T cell repertoires in COVID-19. The wider study: Samples representing acute and convalescent COVID-19 were sourced from the United States, Italy and Spain. T cells, B-cell-depleted T cells, or PBMCs provided the cDNA or gDNA that served as material.

V lost 6 bases, J lost 5 bases, and 17 bases lay in between. Looked up from germline, CDR1 is SGHRS and CDR2 is YFSETQ. The CDR3 runs to 14 residues. Per the study methods: Quantification of nucleated cells was approximated via reference gene primer amplification. Data came from immunoSEQ multiplex PCR; TCRdb stores just in-frame clones and leaves some out. V and J calls and clone size are copied from that table; D and trimming were computed from the DNA. The table lists approximately 310,000 clones, over 75% of them singletons. Sequencing input: peripheral blood. V is TRBV5-1 and J is TRBJ1-2; D is perhaps TRBD1 (6 bases). The receptor comes from a man between 45 and 60 years old with active or convalescent COVID-19. The CDR3 bases are TGCGCCAGCACCACAGCTTGGCAGGGGTATGGCTACACCTTC. Amino acids: CASTTAWQGYGYTF.